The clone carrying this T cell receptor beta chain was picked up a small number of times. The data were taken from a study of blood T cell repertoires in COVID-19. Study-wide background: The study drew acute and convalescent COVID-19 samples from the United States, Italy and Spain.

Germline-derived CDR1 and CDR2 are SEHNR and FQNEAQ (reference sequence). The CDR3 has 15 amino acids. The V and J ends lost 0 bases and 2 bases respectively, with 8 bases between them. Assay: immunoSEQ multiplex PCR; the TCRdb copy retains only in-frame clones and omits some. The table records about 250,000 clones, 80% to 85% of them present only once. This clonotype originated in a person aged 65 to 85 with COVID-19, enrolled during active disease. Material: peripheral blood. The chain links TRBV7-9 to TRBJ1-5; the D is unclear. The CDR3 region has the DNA TGTGCCAGCAGCTTAGCAGAGGGCCGCAATCAGCCCCAGCATTTT. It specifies CASSLAEGRNQPQHF.